This T cell receptor (beta chain) comes out of a study of Tregs in tolerant kidney transplant recipients. This clone turned up a few times. What it binds is not known. Overall study findings and caveats: Activated donor B cell expansion appeared to reveal the most relevant donor-specific TCRbeta repertoire. Biological reproducibility was not directly addressed in this study. The small number of patients limits these findings pending further validation.

Unstimulated Tregs (CD4+CD25+CD127-) and CD4+CD25- non-Tregs were sorted from PBMCs. The repertoire was sequenced with immunoSEQ multiplex PCR; TCRdb's copy has only in-frame clones and lacks some. This table holds roughly 120,000 clones, about 90% found once. The V end was cut by 2 bases, the J end by 6 bases, with 7 bases between. This CDR3 comprises 11 residues. Germline V CDR1 and CDR2: SQVTM, ANQGSEA. V is TRBV29-1 and J is TRBJ1-1; D not certain. The sequence derives from a human donor in good health. The sample taken for sequencing was CD4+ T cells from blood. CDR3 in DNA: TGCAGCGTTGAAAATGCAGCTGAAGCTTTCTTT. It codes for CSVENAAEAFF.